The TCR beta chain under discussion was sequenced for a study of blood T cell repertoires in COVID-19 (dated by TCRdb to 2019 to 2021). In the study overall: Collaborator samples came from the United States, Italy and Spain and covered acute and convalescent phases of COVID-19. The samples were drawn from two sources: the first 160 participants of the ongoing ImmuneRACE study, and 1,000 to 1,500 subjects contributed by 6 global collaborators. The material from the prospective study consisted of cDNA or gDNA derived from T cells, B-cell-depleted T cells, or PBMCs. The repertoires were released in a freely available public database meant as a resource for research on the immune response to SARS-CoV-2. The sample metadata nearly always contained a de-identified subject ID, COVID-19 status, age in years and sex. Deeply sampled blood TCRbeta repertoires from subjects exposed to, actively infected with, or recovered from COVID-19 were included in the dataset. Where HLA class I and class II types were available, the types were taken from metadata supplied by the sample provider, not from assay-based typing. What the research found in general, with its limitations: How much clinical and demographic metadata was included differed by source and by participant, and the metadata was provided uncurated.

TCRbeta CDR3 regions were amplified from genomic DNA using the immunoSEQ Assay, a bias-controlled multiplex PCR. Concerning the study's data processing: Within the assay, amplification of reference gene primers was used to estimate how many nucleated cells each sample contained. Sequence reads were collapsed and filtered to measure the absolute abundance of every unique TCRbeta CDR3 rearrangement. For each sample, productive Simpson clonality was calculated as the square root of Simpson's diversity index over productive rearrangements. TCRdb re-hosts the immuneACCESS table, in-frame sequences only. Its copies lack some clones; in the studies checked, an unresolved V gene accounts for under half of them, and the cause for the rest is not known. D and trimming were read from the DNA, whereas the V and J calls and clone size are those reported in that table. This sample gives 65,000 to 85,000 clones in total; 60% to 85% of them show up just once. The ten largest clones add up to less than 6% of the sample.

About this clone: Its antigen remains unidentified. No base quality information exists; no much larger clone differs at one position.

The collaborating institutions used their own protocols to collect whole blood in K2EDTA tubes. For TCRbeta analysis, collaborators shipped samples in one of three forms: frozen whole blood, isolated PBMCs, or DNA extracted from either of those sample types. There are 14 amino acids in the CDR3, from cysteine to phenylalanine inclusive. Only CDR3 DNA is held: 42 bases, read in frame from base 1. CDR1 KGHSH and CDR2 LQKENI are derived from the germline V gene. Deletion took 2 bases off V and 0 bases off J, with a span of 7 bases between the germline ends. This TCR derives from a woman older than 75 with active or convalescent COVID-19. The sequenced sample consisted of peripheral blood. This chain is built from TRBV18 and TRBJ1-1; the D gene cannot be named for sure. CDR3 region: CASSPITMNTEAFF. The nucleotide sequence is TGTGCCAGCTCACCAATAACTATGAACACTGAAGCTTTCTTT.